Sequencing of this T cell receptor (beta chain) was carried out in a study of a mutant IDH1 vaccine in newly diagnosed glioma (dated by TCRdb to the early 2020s). Some background on the complete study: Patients received eight vaccinations in weeks 1, 3, 5, 7, 11, 15, 19 and 23, corresponding to visits V03 through V10. Prior to enrollment, standard therapy consisting of radiotherapy alone, temozolomide alone, or radiochemotherapy with temozolomide had been administered to patients, with the combination being received by most patients. Peripheral blood was collected at six visits: V03 (baseline), V05, V07, V10, V12 and V13. Of the roughly 33 treated patients, roughly 62% were male and 37.5% were female, and the mean age was 40.4 years. Vaccination was initiated 4-6 weeks after radiotherapy alone, or concurrently with temozolomide cycles in the chemotherapy-containing groups. Longitudinal TCRB deep sequencing was done for 25 to 30 treated patients, wherever samples were available for exploratory analyses. Summary of the overall study and its limitations: Pseudoprogression appeared unrelated to alterations in the top peripheral T cell clonotypes detected by TCRB sequencing. Across multiple MHC alleles, vaccine-induced immune responses were seen in approximately 93% of patients. It was noted by the authors that analyses of patient blood samples could not be reproduced owing to sample limitations. Selection of PBMC samples for TCRB deep sequencing was based on availability.

The CDR3 holds 20 amino acids from the cysteine to the phenylalanine. CDR3 DNA is the only sequence kept; it has 60 bases, read in frame from the first base. V trim: 3 bases; J trim: 1 base; unmatched bases: 17. The germline V gene (reference sequence) yields LNHDA for CDR1 and SQIVND for CDR2. The library came from the immunoSEQ multiplex PCR assay. The hsTCRB Kit was used according to the manufacturer's protocol to amplify rearranged TCR beta chain sequences. An Illumina MiSeq was used to sequence the TCRB libraries. Per the source publication's procedure: The kit vendor's proprietary platform handled demultiplexing, trimming and gene mapping. Here the immuneACCESS table is served through TCRdb, limited to in-frame sequences with V and J called. Missing clones are a known gap in these copies; in checked studies unresolved V genes cover under half, and the rest lacks a known reason. V and J calls plus clone size are reproduced from that table; the DNA served to infer D and trimming. The sample yields over 50,000 clones; over 75% were counted once. More than 10% of the sample goes to the ten largest clones.

Interpreted using the paper, the time point label stands for: week 23, last vaccination. Every vaccine dose consisted of 300 ug of a 20-mer mutant IDH1 peptide in Montanide, administered subcutaneously together with topical imiquimod. Donors had newly diagnosed WHO grade 3 or 4 IDH1-mutant astrocytomas with loss of nuclear ATRX. The samples were drawn from NOA16, a multicentre, single-arm, open-label phase I trial in Germany that tested a mutant IDH1 peptide vaccine in humans for the first time. Genomic DNA for TCRB sequencing was extracted from EDTA blood using the DNeasy Blood and Tissue Kit. As to this clone: Its cognate antigen has yet to be identified. No much larger clone exists at a distance of one base, and base qualities are not known.

This receptor was obtained from a man younger than 35 with glioma. The specimen was PBMCs, collected from a glioma patient whose treatment included an IDH1 peptide vaccine. Recombination joined TRBV19 with TRBJ2-2; 7 nucleotides in the junction match TRBD2. The nucleotide sequence reads TGTGCCAGTAGTATTTCGCGGCTAGCGGACCAACCCTGGAACACCGGGGAGCTGTTTTTT. This encodes CASSISRLADQPWNTGELFF.